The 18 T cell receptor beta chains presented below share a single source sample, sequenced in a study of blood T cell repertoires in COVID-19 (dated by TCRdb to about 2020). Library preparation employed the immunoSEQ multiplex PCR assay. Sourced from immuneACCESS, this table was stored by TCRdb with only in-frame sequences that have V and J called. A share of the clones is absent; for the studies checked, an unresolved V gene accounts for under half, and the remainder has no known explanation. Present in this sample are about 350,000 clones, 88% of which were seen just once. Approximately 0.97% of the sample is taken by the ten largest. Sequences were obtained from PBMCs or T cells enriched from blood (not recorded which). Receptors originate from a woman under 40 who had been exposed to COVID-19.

The CDR3 DNA reads as TGCAGCGTTGAAGAGGGGTGGGGGCTAGCGGGAACAGATACGCAGTATTTT. Encoded protein: CSVEEGWGLAGTDTQYF. The V call is TRBV29-1, the J call TRBJ2-3; TRBD2 aligns across 9 bases. The CDR3 contains 17 residues. Germline trimming cut 0 bases from V and 3 bases from J; bases unmatched to any gene: 10. From germline, CDR1 is SQVTM and CDR2 ANQGSEA.

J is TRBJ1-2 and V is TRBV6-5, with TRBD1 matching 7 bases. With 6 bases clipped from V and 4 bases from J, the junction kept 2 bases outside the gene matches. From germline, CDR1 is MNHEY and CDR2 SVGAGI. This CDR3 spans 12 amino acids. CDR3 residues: CASRGQFYGYTF. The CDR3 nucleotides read TGTGCCAGCAGGGGACAGTTCTATGGCTACACCTTC.

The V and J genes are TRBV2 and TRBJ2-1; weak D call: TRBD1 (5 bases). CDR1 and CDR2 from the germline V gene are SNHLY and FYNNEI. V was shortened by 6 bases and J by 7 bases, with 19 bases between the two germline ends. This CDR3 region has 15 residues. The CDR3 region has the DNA TGTGCCAGCAGACCCACGTCCTCAGGGCGGAATGAGCAGTTCTTC. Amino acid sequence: CASRPTSSGRNEQFF.

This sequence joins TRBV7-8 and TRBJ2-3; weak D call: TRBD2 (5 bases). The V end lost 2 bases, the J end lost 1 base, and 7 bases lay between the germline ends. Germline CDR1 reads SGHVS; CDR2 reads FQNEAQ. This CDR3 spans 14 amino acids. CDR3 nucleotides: TGTGCCAGCAGCTTAAAGGGAGGCACAGATACGCAGTATTTT. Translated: CASSLKGGTDTQYF.

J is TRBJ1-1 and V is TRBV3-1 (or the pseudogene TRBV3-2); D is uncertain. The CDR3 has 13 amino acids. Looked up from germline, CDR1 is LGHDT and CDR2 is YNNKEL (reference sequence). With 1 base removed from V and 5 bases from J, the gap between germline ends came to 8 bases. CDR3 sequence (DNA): TGTGCCAGCAGCCAAGCTACTCGAACTGAAGCTTTCTTT. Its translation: CASSQATRTEAFF.

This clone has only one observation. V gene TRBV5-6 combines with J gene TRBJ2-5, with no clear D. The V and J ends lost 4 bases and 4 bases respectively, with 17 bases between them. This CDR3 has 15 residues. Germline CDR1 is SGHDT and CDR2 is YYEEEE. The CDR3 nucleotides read TGTGCCAGCAGCCGTGGTGCTAGACCGGCAGAGACCCAGTACTTC. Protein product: CASSRGARPAETQYF.

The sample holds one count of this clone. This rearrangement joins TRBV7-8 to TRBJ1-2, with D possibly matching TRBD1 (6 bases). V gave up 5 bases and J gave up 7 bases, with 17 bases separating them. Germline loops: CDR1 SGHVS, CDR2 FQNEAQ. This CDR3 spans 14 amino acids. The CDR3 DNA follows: TGTGCCAGCAGCCCCTTGGAGGGGGGGGCTGGCTACACCTTC. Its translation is CASSPLEGGAGYTF.

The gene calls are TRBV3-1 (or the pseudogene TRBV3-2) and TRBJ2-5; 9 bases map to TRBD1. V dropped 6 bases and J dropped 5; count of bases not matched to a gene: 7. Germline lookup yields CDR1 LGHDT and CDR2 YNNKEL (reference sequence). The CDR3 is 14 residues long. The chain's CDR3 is CASRPWTGDETQYF. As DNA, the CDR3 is TGTGCCAGCAGGCCCTGGACAGGGGATGAGACCCAGTACTTC.

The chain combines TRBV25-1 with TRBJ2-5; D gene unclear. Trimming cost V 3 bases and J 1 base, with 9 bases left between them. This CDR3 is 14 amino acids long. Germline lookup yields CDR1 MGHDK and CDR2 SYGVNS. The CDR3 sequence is CASSEARSQETQYF. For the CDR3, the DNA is TGTGCCAGCAGTGAGGCGAGGTCCCAAGAGACCCAGTACTTC.

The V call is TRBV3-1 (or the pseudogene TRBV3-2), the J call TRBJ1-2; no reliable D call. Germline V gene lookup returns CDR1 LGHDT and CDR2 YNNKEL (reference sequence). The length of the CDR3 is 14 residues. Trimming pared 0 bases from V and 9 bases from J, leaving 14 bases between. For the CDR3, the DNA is TGTGCCAGCAGCCAAGACGGACTAGAAGTCCGCTACACCTTC. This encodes CASSQDGLEVRYTF.

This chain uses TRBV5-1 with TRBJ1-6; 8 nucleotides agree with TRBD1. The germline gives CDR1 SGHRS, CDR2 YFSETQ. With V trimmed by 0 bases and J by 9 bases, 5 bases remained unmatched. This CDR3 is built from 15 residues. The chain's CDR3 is CASSLAGQGLSPLHF. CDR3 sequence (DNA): TGCGCCAGCAGCTTGGCTGGACAGGGACTTTCACCCCTCCACTTT. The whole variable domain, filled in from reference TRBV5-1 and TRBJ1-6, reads KAGVTQTPRYLIKTRGQQVTLSCSPISGHRSVSWYQQTPGQGLQFLFEYFSETQRNKGNFPGRFSGRQFSNSRSEMNVSTLELGDSALYLCASSLAGQGLSPLHFGNGTRLTVT.

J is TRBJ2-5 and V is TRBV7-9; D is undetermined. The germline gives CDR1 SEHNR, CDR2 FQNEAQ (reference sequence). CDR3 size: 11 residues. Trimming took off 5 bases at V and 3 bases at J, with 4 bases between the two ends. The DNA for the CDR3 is TGTGCCAGCAGCGTCGAAGAGACCCAGTACTTC. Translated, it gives CASSVEETQYF.

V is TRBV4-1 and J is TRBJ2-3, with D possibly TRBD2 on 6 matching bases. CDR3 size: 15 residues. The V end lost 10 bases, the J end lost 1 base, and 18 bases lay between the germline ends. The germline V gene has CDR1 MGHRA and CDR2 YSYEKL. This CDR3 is CATTPGLVGTDTQYF. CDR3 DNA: TGCGCCACCACGCCGGGACTGGTCGGCACAGATACGCAGTATTTT.

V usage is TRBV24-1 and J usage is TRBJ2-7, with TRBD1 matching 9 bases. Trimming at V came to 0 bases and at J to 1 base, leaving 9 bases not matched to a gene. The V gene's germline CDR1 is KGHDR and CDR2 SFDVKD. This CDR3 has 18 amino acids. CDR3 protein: CATSDLPEDRGTSYEQYF. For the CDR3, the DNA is TGTGCCACCAGTGATTTGCCCGAGGACAGGGGCACGTCCTACGAGCAGTACTTC.

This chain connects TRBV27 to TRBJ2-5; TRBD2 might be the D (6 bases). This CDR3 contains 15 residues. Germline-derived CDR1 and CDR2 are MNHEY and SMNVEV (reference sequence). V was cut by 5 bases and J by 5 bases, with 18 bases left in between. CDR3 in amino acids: CASSTGGNRMETQYF. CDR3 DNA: TGTGCCAGCAGTACCGGGGGAAATCGGATGGAGACCCAGTACTTC.

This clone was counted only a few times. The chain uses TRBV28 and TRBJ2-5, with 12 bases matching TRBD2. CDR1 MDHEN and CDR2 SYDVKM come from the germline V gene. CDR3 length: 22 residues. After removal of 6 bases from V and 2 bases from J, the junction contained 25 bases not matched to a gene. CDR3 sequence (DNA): TGTGCCAGCAGCCCCGACTATGACAGGGGACGAGGGACTAGCGGGTTACAAGAGACCCAGTACTTC. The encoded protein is CASSPDYDRGRGTSGLQETQYF.

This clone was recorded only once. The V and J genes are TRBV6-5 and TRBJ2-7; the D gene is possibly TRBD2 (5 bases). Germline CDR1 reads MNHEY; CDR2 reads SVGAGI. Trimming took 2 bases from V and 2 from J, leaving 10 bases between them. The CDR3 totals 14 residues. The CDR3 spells CASSYTDLAYEQYF. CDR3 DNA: TGTGCCAGCAGTTACACGGACTTAGCCTACGAGCAGTACTTC.

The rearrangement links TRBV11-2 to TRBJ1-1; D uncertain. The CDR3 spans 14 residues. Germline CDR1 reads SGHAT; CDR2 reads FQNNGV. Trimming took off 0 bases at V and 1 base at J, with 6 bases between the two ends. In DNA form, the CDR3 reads TGTGCCAGCAGCTTAGACGGGAGGAACACTGAAGCTTTCTTT. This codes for CASSLDGRNTEAFF.